This TCR beta chain was captured by sequencing in a study of cytomegalovirus exposure and HLA in healthy donors. General study results and limits: Analysis performed later showed TCR beta chains linked to HLA being more clonally expanded than equally common others. Reports described diagnosis of cytomegalovirus status by the classifier as highly specific and sensitive.

The germline gives CDR1 SGHNT, CDR2 YYREEE (reference sequence). V was pared by 0 bases and J by 4 bases, with 11 bases between. CDR3 length: 15 amino acids. Turning to this clone: Antigen unknown.

PCR amplification relied on 60 Vbeta primers (plus 13 Jbeta primers). The protocol was immunoSEQ multiplex PCR, while the TCRdb copy is restricted to in-frame clones and leaves out a portion. The repertoire has about 140,000 clones, approximately 82% of them found once; the top ten carry about 11%. The sequence came from a young man in good health and CMV-seropositive. The specimen was PBMCs. This chain uses TRBV5-4 with TRBJ2-1; D might be TRBD2 (5 bases). CDR3 in amino acids: CASSLGASPYNEQFF. DNA of the CDR3: TGTGCCAGCAGCTTGGGGGCTAGCCCGTACAATGAGCAGTTCTTC.